This T cell receptor beta chain is drawn from a study of glioma-infiltrating T cells after dendritic cell vaccination. Before vaccination, two weeks after the third vaccination, and at progression, PBMC were collected. This CDR3 comprises 16 residues. The germline CDR1 and CDR2 sequences are LGHNA and YNFKEQ. V dropped 0 bases and J dropped 3 bases, with 12 bases sitting between them. In this sample, this clone turned up a few times. The PCR used 60 V beta and 13 J beta primers. Using immunoSEQ multiplex PCR, the repertoire was profiled, and TCRdb retains in-frame clones only, with some absent. The data hold tens of thousands of clones, with around 80% observed a single time.

The TCR comes from a human donor with glioblastoma. The chain links TRBV4-2 to TRBJ1-5; no definite D call. Sequenced here: blood, sampled before dendritic cell vaccination. This CDR3 reads CASSQDLSTVNQPQHF. The CDR3, as DNA: TGTGCCAGCAGCCAAGATCTTTCCACAGTCAATCAGCCCCAGCATTTT.